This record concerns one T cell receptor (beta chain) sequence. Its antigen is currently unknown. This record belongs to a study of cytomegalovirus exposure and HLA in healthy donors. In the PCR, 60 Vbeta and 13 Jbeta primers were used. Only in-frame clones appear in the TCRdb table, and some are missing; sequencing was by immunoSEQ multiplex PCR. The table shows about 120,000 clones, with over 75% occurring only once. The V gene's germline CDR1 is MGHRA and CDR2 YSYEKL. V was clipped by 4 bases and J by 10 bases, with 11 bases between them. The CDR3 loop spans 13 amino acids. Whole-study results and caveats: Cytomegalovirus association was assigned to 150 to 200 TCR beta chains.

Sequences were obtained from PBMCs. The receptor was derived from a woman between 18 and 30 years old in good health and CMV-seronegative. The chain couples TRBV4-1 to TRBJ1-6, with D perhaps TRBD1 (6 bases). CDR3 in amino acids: CASSRDIGSPLHF. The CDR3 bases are TGCGCCAGCAGCCGGGACATTGGGTCACCCCTCCACTTT.